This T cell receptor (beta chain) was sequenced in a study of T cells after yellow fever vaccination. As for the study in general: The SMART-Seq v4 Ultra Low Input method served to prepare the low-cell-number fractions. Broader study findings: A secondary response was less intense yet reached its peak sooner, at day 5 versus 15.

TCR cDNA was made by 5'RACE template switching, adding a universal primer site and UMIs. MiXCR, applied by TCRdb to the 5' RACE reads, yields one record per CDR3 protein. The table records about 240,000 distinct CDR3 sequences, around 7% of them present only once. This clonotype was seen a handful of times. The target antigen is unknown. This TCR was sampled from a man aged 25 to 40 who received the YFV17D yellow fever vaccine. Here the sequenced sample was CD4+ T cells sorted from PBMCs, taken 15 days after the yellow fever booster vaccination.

CDR3: CSASGRLAGVNEQYF. In nucleotides, the CDR3 is TGCAGTGCTAGCGGGAGACTAGCGGGAGTGAACGAGCAGTACTTC. The chain has TRBV20-1 and TRBJ2-7, with TRBD2 identical over 12 bases. V shed 3 bases and J 5 bases; nucleotides not matched to a gene: 8. This CDR3 is built from 15 residues. CDR1 is DFQATT and CDR2 is SNEGSKA in the germline V gene (reference sequence).